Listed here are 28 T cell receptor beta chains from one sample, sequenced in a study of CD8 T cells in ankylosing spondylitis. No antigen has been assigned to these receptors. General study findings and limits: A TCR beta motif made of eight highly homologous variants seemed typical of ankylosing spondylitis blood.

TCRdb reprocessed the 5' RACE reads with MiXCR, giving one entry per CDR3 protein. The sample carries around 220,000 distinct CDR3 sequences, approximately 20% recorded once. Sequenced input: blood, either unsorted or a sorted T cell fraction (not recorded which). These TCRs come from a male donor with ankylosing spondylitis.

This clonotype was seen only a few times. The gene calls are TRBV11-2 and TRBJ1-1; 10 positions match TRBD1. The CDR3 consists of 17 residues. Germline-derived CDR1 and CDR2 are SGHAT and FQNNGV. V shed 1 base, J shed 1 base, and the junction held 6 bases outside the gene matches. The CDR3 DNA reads TGTGCCAGCAGCTTAGGTCGACAGGGGGCAAGGAACACTGAAGCTTTCTTT. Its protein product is CASSLGRQGARNTEAFF.

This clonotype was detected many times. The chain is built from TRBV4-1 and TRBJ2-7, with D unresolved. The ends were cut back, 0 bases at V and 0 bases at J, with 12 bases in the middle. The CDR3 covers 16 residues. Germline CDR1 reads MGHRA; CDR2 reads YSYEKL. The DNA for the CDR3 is TGCGCCAGCAGCCAAGACTGGGAAAGGAGCTCCTACGAGCAGTACTTC. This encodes CASSQDWERSSYEQYF.

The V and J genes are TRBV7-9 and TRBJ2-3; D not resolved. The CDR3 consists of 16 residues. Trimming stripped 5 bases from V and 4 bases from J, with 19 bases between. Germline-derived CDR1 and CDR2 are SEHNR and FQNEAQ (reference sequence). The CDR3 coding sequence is TGTGCCAGCAGCGGCCGGCGCGAAGGTACACCAGATACGCAGTATTTT. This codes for CASSGRREGTPDTQYF.

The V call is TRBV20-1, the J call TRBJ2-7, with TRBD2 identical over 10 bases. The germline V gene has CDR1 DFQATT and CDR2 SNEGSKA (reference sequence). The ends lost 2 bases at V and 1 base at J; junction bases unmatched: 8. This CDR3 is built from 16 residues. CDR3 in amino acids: CSARTERGGWSYEQYF. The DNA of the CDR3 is TGCAGTGCTAGAACCGAGCGGGGGGGCTGGTCCTACGAGCAGTACTTC.

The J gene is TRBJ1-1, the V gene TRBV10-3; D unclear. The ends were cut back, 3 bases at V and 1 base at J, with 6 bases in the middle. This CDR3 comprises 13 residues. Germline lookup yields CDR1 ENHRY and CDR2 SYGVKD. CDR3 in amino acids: CAISEVGNTEAFF. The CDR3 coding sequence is TGTGCCATCAGTGAAGTAGGGAACACTGAAGCTTTCTTT.

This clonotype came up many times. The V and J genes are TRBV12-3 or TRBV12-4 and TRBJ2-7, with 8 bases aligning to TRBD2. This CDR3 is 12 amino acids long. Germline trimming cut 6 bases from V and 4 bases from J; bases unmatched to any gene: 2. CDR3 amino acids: CASSGLAYEQYF. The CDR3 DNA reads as TGTGCCAGCAGCGGACTAGCTTACGAGCAGTACTTC.

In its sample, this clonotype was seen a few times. Here the CDR3 reads CASSFGGFTGELFF. The CDR3 bases are TGTGCCAGCAGCTTCGGCGGGTTCACCGGGGAGCTGTTTTTT. This chain uses TRBV5-6 with TRBJ2-2; weak D call: TRBD2 (5 bases). There are 14 residues in the CDR3. Trimming shortened V by 2 bases and J by 4 bases, and 9 bases separated the two germline ends. Germline V CDR1 and CDR2: SGHDT, YYEEEE.

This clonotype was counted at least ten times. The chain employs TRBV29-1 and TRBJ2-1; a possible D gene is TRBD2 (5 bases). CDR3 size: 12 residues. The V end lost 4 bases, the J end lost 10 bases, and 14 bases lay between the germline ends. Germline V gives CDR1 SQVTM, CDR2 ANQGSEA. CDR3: CSVAGNWIEQFF. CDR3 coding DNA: TGCAGCGTTGCGGGGAACTGGATAGAGCAGTTCTTC.

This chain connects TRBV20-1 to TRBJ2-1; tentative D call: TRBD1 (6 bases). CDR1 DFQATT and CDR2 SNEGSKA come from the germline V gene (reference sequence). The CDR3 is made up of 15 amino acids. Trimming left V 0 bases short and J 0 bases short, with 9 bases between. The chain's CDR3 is CSARDGGSSYNEQFF. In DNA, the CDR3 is TGCAGTGCTAGAGATGGGGGCAGCTCCTACAATGAGCAGTTCTTC.

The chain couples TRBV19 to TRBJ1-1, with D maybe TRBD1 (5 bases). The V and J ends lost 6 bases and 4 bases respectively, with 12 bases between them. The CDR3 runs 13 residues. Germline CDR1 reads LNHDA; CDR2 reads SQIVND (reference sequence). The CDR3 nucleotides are TGTGCCAGTAGAGGGACCCTTAGCACTGAAGCTTTCTTT. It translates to CASRGTLSTEAFF.

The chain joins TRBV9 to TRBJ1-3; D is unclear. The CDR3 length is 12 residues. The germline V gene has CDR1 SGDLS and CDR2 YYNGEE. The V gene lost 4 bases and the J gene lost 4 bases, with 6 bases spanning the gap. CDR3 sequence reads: CASSSQGNTIYF. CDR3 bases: TGTGCCAGCAGCTCACAGGGAAACACCATATATTTT.

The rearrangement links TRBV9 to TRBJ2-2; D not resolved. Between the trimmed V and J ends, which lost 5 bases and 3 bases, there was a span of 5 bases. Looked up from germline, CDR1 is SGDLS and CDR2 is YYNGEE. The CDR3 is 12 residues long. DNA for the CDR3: TGTGCCAGCAGGGCGTACACCGGGGAGCTGTTTTTT. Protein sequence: CASRAYTGELFF. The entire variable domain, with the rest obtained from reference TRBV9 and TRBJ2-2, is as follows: DSGVTQTPKHLITATGQRVTLRCSPRSGDLSVYWYQQSLDQGLQFLIQYYNGEERAKGNILERFSAQQFPDLHSELNLSSLELGDSALYFCASRAYTGELFFGEGSRLTVL.

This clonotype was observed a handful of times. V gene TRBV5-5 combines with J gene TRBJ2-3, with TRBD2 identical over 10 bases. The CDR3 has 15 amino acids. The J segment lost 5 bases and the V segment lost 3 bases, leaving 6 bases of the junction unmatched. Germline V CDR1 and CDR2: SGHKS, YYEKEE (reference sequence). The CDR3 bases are TGTGCCAGCAGCTCCGGGACTAGCGCGGGAGATACGCAGTATTTT. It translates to CASSSGTSAGDTQYF.

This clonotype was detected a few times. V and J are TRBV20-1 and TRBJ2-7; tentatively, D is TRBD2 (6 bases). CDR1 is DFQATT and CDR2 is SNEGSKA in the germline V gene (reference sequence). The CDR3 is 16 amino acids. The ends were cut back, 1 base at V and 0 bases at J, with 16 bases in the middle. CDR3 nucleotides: TGCAGTGCTAGAGGGCTGGGCGGGATGATCTCCTACGAGCAGTACTTC. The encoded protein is CSARGLGGMISYEQYF.

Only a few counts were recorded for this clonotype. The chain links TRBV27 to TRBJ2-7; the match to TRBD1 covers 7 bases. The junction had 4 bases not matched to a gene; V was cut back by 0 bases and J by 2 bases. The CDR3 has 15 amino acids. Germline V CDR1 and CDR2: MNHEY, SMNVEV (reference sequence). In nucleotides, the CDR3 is TGTGCCAGCAGTTTATCCACAGGGGTGCCCTACGAGCAGTACTTC. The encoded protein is CASSLSTGVPYEQYF.

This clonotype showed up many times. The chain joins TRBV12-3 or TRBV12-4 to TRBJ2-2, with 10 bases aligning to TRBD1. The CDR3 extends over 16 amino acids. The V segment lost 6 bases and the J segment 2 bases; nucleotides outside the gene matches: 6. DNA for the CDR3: TGTGCCAGCAGGGCATGGACAGGGGGTAACACCGGGGAGCTGTTTTTT. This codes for CASRAWTGGNTGELFF.

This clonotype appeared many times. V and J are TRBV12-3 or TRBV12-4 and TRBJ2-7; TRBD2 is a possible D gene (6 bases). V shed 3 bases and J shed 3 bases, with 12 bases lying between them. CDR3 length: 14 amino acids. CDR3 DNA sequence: TGTGCCAGCAGTTTGGCCGGGGGTGGCTACGAGCAGTACTTC. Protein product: CASSLAGGGYEQYF.

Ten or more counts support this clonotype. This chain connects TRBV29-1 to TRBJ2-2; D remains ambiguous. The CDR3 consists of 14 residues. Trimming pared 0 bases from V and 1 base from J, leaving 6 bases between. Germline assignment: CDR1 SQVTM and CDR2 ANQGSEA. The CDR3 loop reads CSVEDTRNTGELFF. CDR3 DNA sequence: TGCAGCGTTGAAGATACACGGAACACCGGGGAGCTGTTTTTT.

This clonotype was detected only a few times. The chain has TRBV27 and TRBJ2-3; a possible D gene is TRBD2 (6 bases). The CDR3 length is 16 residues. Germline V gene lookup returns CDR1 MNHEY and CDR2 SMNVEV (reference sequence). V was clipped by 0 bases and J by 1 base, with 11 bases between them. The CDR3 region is CASSLSIGGGTDTQYF. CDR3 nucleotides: TGTGCCAGCAGTTTATCGATTGGAGGGGGCACAGATACGCAGTATTTT.

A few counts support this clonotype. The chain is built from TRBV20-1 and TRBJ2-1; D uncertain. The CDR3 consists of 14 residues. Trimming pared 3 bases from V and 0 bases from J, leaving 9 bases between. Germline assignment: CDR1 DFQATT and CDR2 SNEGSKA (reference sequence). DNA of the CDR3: TGCAGTGCTAGGCGCAGAAGCTCCTACAATGAGCAGTTCTTC. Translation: CSARRRSSYNEQFF.

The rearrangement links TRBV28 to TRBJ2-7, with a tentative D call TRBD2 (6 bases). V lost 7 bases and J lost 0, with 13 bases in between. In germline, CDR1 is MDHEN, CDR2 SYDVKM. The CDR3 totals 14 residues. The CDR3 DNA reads TGTGCCAGCAACCTAGGAGGGTTCTCCTACGAGCAGTACTTC. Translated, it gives CASNLGGFSYEQYF.

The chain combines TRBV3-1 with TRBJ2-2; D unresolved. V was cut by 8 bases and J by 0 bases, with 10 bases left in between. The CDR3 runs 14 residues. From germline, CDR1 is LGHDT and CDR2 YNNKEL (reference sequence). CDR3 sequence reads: CASGDWTNTGELFF. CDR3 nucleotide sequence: TGTGCCAGCGGAGACTGGACGAACACCGGGGAGCTGTTTTTT.

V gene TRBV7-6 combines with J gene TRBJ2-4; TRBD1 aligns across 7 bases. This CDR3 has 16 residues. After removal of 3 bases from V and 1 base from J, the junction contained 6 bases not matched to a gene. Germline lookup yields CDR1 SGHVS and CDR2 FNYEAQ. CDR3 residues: CASSLRQGEAKNIQYF. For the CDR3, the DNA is TGTGCCAGCAGCTTGAGGCAGGGGGAGGCCAAAAACATTCAGTACTTC.

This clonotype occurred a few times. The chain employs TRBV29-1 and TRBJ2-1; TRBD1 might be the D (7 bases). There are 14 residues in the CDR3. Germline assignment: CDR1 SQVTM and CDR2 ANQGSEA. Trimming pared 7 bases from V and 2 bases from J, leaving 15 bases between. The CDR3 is CSARQGGPYNEQFF. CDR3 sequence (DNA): TGCAGCGCGCGACAGGGAGGCCCCTACAATGAGCAGTTCTTC.

In DNA, the CDR3 is TGTGCCACCAGTGATATGCCCGGGGAGCTGTTTTTT. This codes for CATSDMPGELFF. This sequence joins TRBV24-1 and TRBJ2-2; no definite D call. V was shortened by 3 bases and J by 6 bases, with 4 bases between the two germline ends. The CDR3 has 12 amino acids. Per the germline V gene, CDR1 is KGHDR and CDR2 is SFDVKD.

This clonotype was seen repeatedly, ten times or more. This chain's CDR3 is CAISEDGFHEQYF. In DNA, the CDR3 is TGTGCCATCAGTGAGGATGGGTTCCACGAGCAGTACTTC. The chain combines TRBV10-3 with TRBJ2-7; D not resolved. The germline gives CDR1 ENHRY, CDR2 SYGVKD. V lost 2 bases, J lost 5 bases, and 10 bases lay in between. CDR3 length: 13 residues.

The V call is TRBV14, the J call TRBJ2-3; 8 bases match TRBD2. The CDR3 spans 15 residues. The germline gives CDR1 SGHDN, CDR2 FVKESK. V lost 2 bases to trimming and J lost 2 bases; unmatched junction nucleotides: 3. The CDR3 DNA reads TGTGCCAGCAGCCAATCGGGGGGGAACACAGATACGCAGTATTTT. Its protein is CASSQSGGNTDTQYF.

Here the CDR3 reads CASSEGATALNTEAFF. CDR3 DNA sequence: TGTGCCAGCAGTGAAGGGGCGACGGCGCTGAACACTGAAGCTTTCTTT. The rearrangement links TRBV2 to TRBJ1-1, with D unclear. This CDR3 contains 16 residues. Germline-derived CDR1 and CDR2 are SNHLY and FYNNEI. The V and J ends lost 1 base and 0 bases respectively, with 12 bases between them.